Here is one TCR beta chain with its context. Its antigen is still unknown. A CD45RO-CCR7+CD27+CD95- phenotype identified naive CD8+ T cells. Germline CDR1 reads SGHVS; CDR2 reads FNYEAQ. This CDR3 is built from 14 residues. This record belongs to a study of CXCR3-negative and CXCR3-positive naive CD8 T cells. Findings and limits, study-wide: Unlike memory cells, which differed, naive CXCR3-negative and CXCR3-positive cells had similar TRBV-TRBJ usage. Partially decreased CXCR3 expression was recorded after cryopreservation, and fresh PBMCs were used in most assays. Greater hydrophobicity was found in TRB CDR3s of CXCR3-positive naive cells than of CXCR3-negative naive cells.

The study made its TRB cDNA libraries by 5' RACE, adding UMI labels. TCRdb re-called the 5' RACE reads; one entry per CDR3 protein, DNA not given. This table holds around 120,000 distinct CDR3 sequences. The clonotype was recovered from a human donor in good health. Some clones in this sample may be carry-over from other donors' samples. This chain links TRBV7-6 with TRBJ2-1. Sequenced input: naive CXCR3+ CD8+ T cells from blood. Sample subset: CD45RO-CCR7+CD27+CD95- naive CD8+ T cells expressing CXCR3 (TNR3+). The CDR3 loop is CASSAESSYNEQFF.